A selection of T cell receptor beta chains follows, all from one sample in a study of HIV-infected patients and healthy controls. Using its own MiXCR run on the 5' RACE reads, TCRdb lists one record per CDR3 protein. The top ten clones hold 5% to 6.5% of a sample with more than 15,000 distinct CDR3 sequences, around 9.2% of them seen once. The sample consisted of blood. The receptors stem from an adult in good health. Both conserved end residues are part of each CDR3. A D gene is named only where the DNA matches it firmly. Not every row has a clone size; where given, it reads once, few, many or a size class.

v_call: TRBV6-6; j_call: TRBJ2-5; d_call: .; clone_size: few; cdr3_aa: CASSYSVALGETQYF; cdr3_nt: TGTGCCAGCAGTTACTCGGTTGCGTTGGGTGAGACCCAGTACTTC
v_call: TRBV19; j_call: TRBJ2-3; d_call: TRBD1; clone_size: many; cdr3_aa: CASTPGTGGTDTQYF; cdr3_nt: TGTGCCAGTACCCCCGGGACAGGGGGCACAGATACGCAGTATTTT
v_call: TRBV20-1; j_call: TRBJ1-1; d_call: .; clone_size: .; cdr3_aa: CSASSPTEAFF; cdr3_nt: TGCAGTGCTAGCAGCCCCACTGAAGCTTTCTTT
v_call: TRBV10-3; j_call: TRBJ2-7; d_call: .; clone_size: many; cdr3_aa: CAITDNSYEQYF; cdr3_nt: TGTGCCATAACCGATAACTCCTACGAGCAGTACTTC
v_call: TRBV24-1; j_call: TRBJ1-1; d_call: TRBD1; clone_size: many; cdr3_aa: CATSAGTGQYEAFF; cdr3_nt: TGTGCCACCAGTGCAGGGACAGGGCAATATGAAGCTTTCTTT
v_call: TRBV19; j_call: TRBJ2-5; d_call: TRBD1; clone_size: medium-sized; cdr3_aa: CASSRDREETQYF; cdr3_nt: TGTGCCAGTAGTAGGGACAGGGAAGAGACCCAGTACTTC
v_call: TRBV6-5; j_call: TRBJ2-5; d_call: TRBD1; clone_size: medium-sized; cdr3_aa: CASSRLGQGDETQYF; cdr3_nt: TGTGCCAGCAGCCGTCTTGGACAGGGGGATGAGACCCAGTACTTC
v_call: TRBV29-1; j_call: TRBJ2-1; d_call: TRBD2; clone_size: few; cdr3_aa: CSVMPLREAWGNEQFF; cdr3_nt: TGCAGCGTGATGCCCCTCCGGGAGGCCTGGGGAAATGAGCAGTTCTTC
v_call: TRBV7-9; j_call: TRBJ2-3; d_call: .; clone_size: medium-sized; cdr3_aa: CASSLDLAHTDTQYF; cdr3_nt: TGTGCCAGCAGCTTAGATCTGGCCCACACAGATACGCAGTATTTT
v_call: TRBV5-4; j_call: TRBJ2-2; d_call: .; clone_size: many; cdr3_aa: CASSQAVMNTGELFF; cdr3_nt: TGTGCCAGCAGCCAAGCGGTAATGAACACCGGGGAGCTGTTTTTT
v_call: TRBV27; j_call: TRBJ2-5; d_call: .; clone_size: many; cdr3_aa: CASSLPPIKETQYF; cdr3_nt: TGTGCCAGCAGTTTGCCGCCCATCAAAGAGACCCAGTACTTC
v_call: TRBV5-1; j_call: TRBJ2-7; d_call: TRBD2; clone_size: many; cdr3_aa: CASTLGGMGEQYF; cdr3_nt: TGCGCCAGCACCCTCGGGGGGATGGGCGAGCAGTACTTC